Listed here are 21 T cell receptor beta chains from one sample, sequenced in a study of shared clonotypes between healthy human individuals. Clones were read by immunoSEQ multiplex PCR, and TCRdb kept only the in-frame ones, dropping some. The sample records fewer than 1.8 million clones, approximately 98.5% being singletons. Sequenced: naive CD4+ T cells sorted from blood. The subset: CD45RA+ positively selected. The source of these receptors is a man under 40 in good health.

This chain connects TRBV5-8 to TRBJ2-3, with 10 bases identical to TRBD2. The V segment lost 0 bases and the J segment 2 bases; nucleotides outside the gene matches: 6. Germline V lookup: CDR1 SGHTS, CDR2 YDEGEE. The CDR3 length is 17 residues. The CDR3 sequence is CASSLGLLAGNTDTQYF. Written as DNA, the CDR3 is TGTGCCAGCAGCTTGGGGTTACTAGCGGGGAACACAGATACGCAGTATTTT.

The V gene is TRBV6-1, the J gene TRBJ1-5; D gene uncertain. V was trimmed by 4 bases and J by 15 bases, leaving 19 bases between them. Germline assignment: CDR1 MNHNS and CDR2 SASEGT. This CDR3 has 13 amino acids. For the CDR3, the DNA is TGTGCCAGCAGTGGGTCAGACCACGGCCCTCTGCATTTT. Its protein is CASSGSDHGPLHF.

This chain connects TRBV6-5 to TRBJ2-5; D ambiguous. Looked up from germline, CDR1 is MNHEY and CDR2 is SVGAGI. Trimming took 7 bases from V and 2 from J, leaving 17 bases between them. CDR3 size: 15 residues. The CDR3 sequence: CASTKWAGEQETQYF. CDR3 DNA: TGTGCCAGCACCAAATGGGCCGGAGAACAAGAGACCCAGTACTTC.

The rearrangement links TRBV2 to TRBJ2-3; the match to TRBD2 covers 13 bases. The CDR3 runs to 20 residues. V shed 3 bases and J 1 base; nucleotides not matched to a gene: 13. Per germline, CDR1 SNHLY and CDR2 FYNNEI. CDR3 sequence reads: CASSDLGLAGVLSGTDTQYF. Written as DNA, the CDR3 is TGTGCCAGCAGTGACCTCGGACTAGCGGGAGTCCTTTCGGGCACAGATACGCAGTATTTT.

The CDR3, as DNA: TGTGCCAGCACCCGACAGGGGCAAGAGACCCAGTACTTC. It translates to CASTRQGQETQYF. The V and J genes are TRBV6-1 and TRBJ2-5, with 8 bases matching TRBD1. Germline V gene lookup returns CDR1 MNHNS and CDR2 SASEGT. Trimming cost V 7 bases and J 2 bases; bases outside gene matches: 3. The CDR3 length is 13 residues.

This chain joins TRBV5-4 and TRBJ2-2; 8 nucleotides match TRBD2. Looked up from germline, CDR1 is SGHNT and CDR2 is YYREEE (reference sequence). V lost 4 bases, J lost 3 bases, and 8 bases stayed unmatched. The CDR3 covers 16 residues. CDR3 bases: TGTGCCAGCAGCAACGAAGGCGGGAGGCACACCGGGGAGCTGTTTTTT. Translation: CASSNEGGRHTGELFF.

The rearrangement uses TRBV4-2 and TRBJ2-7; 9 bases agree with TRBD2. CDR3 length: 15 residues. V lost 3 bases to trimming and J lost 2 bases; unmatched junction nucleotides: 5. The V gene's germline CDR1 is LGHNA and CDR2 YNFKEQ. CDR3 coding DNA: TGTGCCAGCAGCCAGCAGGGCGGGAGGGCCTACGAGCAGTACTTC. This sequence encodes CASSQQGGRAYEQYF.

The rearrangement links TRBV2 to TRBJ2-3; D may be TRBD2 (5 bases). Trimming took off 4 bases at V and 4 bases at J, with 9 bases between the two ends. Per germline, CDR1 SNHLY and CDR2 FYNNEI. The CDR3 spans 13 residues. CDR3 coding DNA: TGTGCCAGCAGTGGGTGGGAGTCAGATACGCAGTATTTT. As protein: CASSGWESDTQYF.

The CDR3 nucleotides are TGTGCCAGCAGCTTAGTTGGACCACCTAGCGGGAGCCCCCACGAGCAGTACTTC. It encodes CASSLVGPPSGSPHEQYF. The genes are TRBV11-2 and TRBJ2-7; 10 bases are a match to TRBD2. CDR3 length: 18 amino acids. The germline CDR1 and CDR2 sequences are SGHAT and FQNNGV. With 1 base clipped from V and 5 bases from J, the junction kept 14 bases outside the gene matches.

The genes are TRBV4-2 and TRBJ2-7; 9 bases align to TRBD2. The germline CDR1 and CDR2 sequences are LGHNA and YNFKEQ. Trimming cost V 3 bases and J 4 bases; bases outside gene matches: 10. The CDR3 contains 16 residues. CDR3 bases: TGTGCCAGCAGCCATGCAACCGGGACTAGCTATTACGAGCAGTACTTC. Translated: CASSHATGTSYYEQYF.

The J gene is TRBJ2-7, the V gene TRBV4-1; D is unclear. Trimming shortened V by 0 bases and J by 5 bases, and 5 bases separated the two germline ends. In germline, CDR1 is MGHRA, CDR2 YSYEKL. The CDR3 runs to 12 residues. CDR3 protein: CASSQEPHEQYF. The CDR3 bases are TGCGCCAGCAGCCAAGAACCCCACGAGCAGTACTTC.

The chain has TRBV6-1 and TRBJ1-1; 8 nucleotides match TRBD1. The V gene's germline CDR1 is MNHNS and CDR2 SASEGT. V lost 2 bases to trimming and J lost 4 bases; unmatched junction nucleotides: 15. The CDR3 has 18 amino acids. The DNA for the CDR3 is TGTGCCAGCAGTGAATTTATAACGGGACCAGGGGGCGTCACTGAAGCTTTCTTT. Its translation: CASSEFITGPGGVTEAFF.

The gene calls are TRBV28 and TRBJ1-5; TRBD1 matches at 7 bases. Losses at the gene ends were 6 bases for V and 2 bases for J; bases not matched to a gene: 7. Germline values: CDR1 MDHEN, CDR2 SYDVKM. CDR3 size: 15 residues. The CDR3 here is CASSAGGYGNQPQHF. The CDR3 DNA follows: TGTGCCAGCAGCGCAGGGGGTTACGGCAATCAGCCCCAGCATTTT.

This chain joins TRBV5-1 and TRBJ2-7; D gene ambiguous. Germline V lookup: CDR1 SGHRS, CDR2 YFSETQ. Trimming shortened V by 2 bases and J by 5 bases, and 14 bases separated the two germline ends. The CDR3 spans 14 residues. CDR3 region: CASSLTTAWNEQYF. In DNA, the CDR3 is TGCGCCAGCAGCTTAACCACGGCTTGGAACGAGCAGTACTTC.

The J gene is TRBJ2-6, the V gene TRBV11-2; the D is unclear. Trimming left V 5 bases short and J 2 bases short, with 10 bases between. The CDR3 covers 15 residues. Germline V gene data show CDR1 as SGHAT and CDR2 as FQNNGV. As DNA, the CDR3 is TGTGCCAGCAGCCTGAGCCCGACTGGGGCCAACGTCCTGACTTTC. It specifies CASSLSPTGANVLTF.

The CDR3 bases are TGTGCCAGTAGTATAGCAGCTCTCTCTGGAAACACCATATATTTT. Residues: CASSIAALSGNTIYF. This chain connects TRBV19 to TRBJ1-3; no definite D call. Germline V gene lookup returns CDR1 LNHDA and CDR2 SQIVND (reference sequence). V was cut by 1 base and J by 0 bases, with 7 bases left in between. The CDR3 spans 15 residues.

The CDR3 protein is CASSLKQISYNEQFF. CDR3 DNA: TGTGCCAGCAGCTTGAAACAGATTTCCTACAATGAGCAGTTCTTC. The V gene is TRBV5-8, the J gene TRBJ2-1; D remains unclear. Germline loops: CDR1 SGHTS, CDR2 YDEGEE. CDR3 length: 15 residues. The V end lost 1 base, the J end lost 1 base, and 9 bases lay between the germline ends.

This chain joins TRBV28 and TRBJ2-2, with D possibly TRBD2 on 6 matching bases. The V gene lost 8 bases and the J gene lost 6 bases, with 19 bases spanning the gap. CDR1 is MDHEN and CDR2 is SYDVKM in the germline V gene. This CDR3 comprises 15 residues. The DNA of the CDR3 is TGTGCCAGCTCCCCTCGTCGACTAGTATCCGGGGAGCTGTTTTTT. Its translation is CASSPRRLVSGELFF.

CDR3 nucleotides: TGTGCCTGGGGGACAGTAATACCCTACGAGCAGTACTTC. Encoded protein: CAWGTVIPYEQYF. This chain uses TRBV30 with TRBJ2-7; 7 bases match TRBD1. CDR1 and CDR2 (germline): GTSNPN, SVGIG (reference sequence). Trimming took 5 bases from V and 2 from J; bases not matched to a gene: 6. This CDR3 has 13 amino acids.

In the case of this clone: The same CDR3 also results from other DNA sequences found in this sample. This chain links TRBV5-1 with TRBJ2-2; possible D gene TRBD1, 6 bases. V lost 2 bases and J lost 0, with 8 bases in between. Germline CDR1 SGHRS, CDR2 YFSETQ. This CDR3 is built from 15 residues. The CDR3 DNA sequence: TGCGCCAGCAGCTTACAGGGAGCGAACACCGGGGAGCTGTTTTTT. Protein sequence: CASSLQGANTGELFF.

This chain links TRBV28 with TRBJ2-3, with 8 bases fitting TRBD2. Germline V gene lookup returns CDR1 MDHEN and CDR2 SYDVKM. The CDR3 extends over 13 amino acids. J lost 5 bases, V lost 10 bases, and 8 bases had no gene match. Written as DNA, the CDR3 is TGTGCCACCAGGGGCGGGGGGCGAGATACGCAGTATTTT. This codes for CATRGGGRDTQYF.